This T cell receptor beta chain was captured in a study of CD8 T cells in Susac syndrome. RNA, at about 0.45 to 1 ug, was reverse transcribed with random hexamers. TCRdb reprocessed the immunoSEQ multiplex PCR reads via MiXCR and lists one record per CDR3 protein. The sample consists of around 130,000 distinct CDR3 sequences, 90% to 95% of them appearing once. CDR1 SGHRS and CDR2 YFSETQ come from the germline V gene. CDR3 length equals 14 residues. Trimming took off 1 base at V and 2 bases at J, with 9 bases between the two ends. The chain has TRBV5-1 and TRBJ1-1; D uncertain. Sequenced material: CD4+ T cells from PBMCs. This sequence was found in a human donor with multiple sclerosis. The CDR3 coding sequence is TGCGCCAGCAGCTTGTCAGGAACTAACACTGAAGCTTTCTTT. Translation gives CASSLSGTNTEAFF.